This entry features one T cell receptor (beta chain) sequence. The target antigen is unknown. At the DNA level, this CDR3 is encoded by other sequences in the same sample as well. CD45RO-negative, CCR7-selected cells formed the naive CD8 fraction, which excluded terminally differentiated effector memory CD45RA+ cells. These data belong to a study of shared clonotypes between healthy human individuals. Whole-study findings and limits: Rarefaction analysis demonstrated incomplete sorted-subset sequencing notwithstanding large depth.

Here immunoSEQ multiplex PCR was the method, and the copy in TCRdb shows in-frame clones only, minus some. The sample shows around 1.9 million clones, 90% to 95% of them seen only once. V lost 0 bases and J 3 bases, leaving 9 bases between the germline ends. The CDR3 runs 13 residues. Looked up from germline, CDR1 is GTSNPN and CDR2 is SVGIG (reference sequence). This receptor was identified in a man aged 18-30 years in good health. Some clones in this sample may be carry-over from other donors' samples. This chain links TRBV30 with TRBJ2-7; tentative D call: TRBD2 (6 bases). The specimen sequenced was naive CD8+ T cells from PBMCs. CDR3 bases: TGTGCCTGGAGTGTAGCGGGTGACTACGAGCAGTACTTC. It translates to CAWSVAGDYEQYF.